A single sample is the source of the 17 T cell receptor beta chains below, sequenced in a study of identical twins (dated by TCRdb to between 2015 and 2016). Libraries were constructed by 5' RACE. Sequencing instrument: Illumina HiSeq 2000. TCRdb reworked the public reads: Q25 trimming with fastp, MiXCR clone assembly, productive beta chains retained. Each entry is one CDR3 protein sequence, shown with its most common DNA and genes. This sample is represented by 350,000 to 600,000 distinct CDR3 sequences; about 14% of them were singletons. The ten largest clonotypes hold roughly 0.5% of the sample. The data also belong to a second study, concerning yellow fever vaccine responses in identical twins.

Sequenced sample: CD4+ T cells sorted from blood. Receptors originate from a woman aged 18-29 years in good health.

This chain uses TRBV3-1 with TRBJ2-3; 11 positions agree with TRBD2. After removal of 4 bases from V and 2 bases from J, the junction contained 8 bases not matched to a gene. This CDR3 spans 17 amino acids. Germline values: CDR1 LGHDT, CDR2 YNNKEL (reference sequence). The CDR3 bases are TGTGCCAGCAGCCCTTTAGCGGGGGGGACCTCCACAGATACGCAGTATTTT. It yields the protein CASSPLAGGTSTDTQYF.

This clonotype was counted only a few times. The rearrangement uses TRBV5-1 and TRBJ2-7; D might be TRBD2 (5 bases). Trimming left V 3 bases short and J 6 bases short, with 16 bases between. There are 14 residues in the CDR3. Germline values: CDR1 SGHRS, CDR2 YFSETQ. CDR3 loop: CASSYGGTTGEQYF. The CDR3 region has the DNA TGCGCCAGCAGCTATGGAGGCACAACCGGCGAGCAGTACTTC.

In its sample, this clonotype was seen a few times. The rearrangement links TRBV10-3 to TRBJ2-1; 11 nucleotides agree with TRBD2. The CDR3 consists of 17 residues. Trimming cost V 2 bases and J 3 bases; bases outside gene matches: 6. Looked up from germline, CDR1 is ENHRY and CDR2 is SYGVKD. This chain's CDR3 is CAISESLAGGGYNEQFF. The DNA of the CDR3 is TGTGCCATCAGTGAGAGTCTAGCGGGAGGAGGCTACAATGAGCAGTTCTTC.

This clonotype was counted only a few times. The J gene is TRBJ1-1, the V gene TRBV6-5; the match to TRBD1 covers 8 bases. CDR3 length: 15 residues. Germline V gene lookup returns CDR1 MNHEY and CDR2 SVGAGI. Trimming at V came to 4 bases and at J to 2 bases, leaving 6 bases not matched to a gene. DNA of the CDR3: TGTGCCAGCAGTTCTCAGGGACAGGCCAACACTGAAGCTTTCTTT. Translated: CASSSQGQANTEAFF.

The V gene is TRBV3-1, the J gene TRBJ2-5, with D hard to call. V was cut by 4 bases and J by 4 bases, with 13 bases left in between. Germline lookup yields CDR1 LGHDT and CDR2 YNNKEL (reference sequence). The length of the CDR3 is 14 residues. This chain's CDR3 is CASSPPLALETQYF. Written as DNA, the CDR3 is TGTGCCAGCAGCCCCCCTTTGGCTTTAGAGACCCAGTACTTC.

The chain has TRBV18 and TRBJ2-1; tentative D call: TRBD1 (6 bases). This CDR3 region has 14 residues. CDR1 is KGHSH and CDR2 is LQKENI in the germline V gene. Trimming removed 1 base from V and 9 bases from J, with 13 bases in between. CDR3 sequence: CASSPRWTASEQFF. For the CDR3, the DNA is TGTGCCAGCTCACCACGATGGACAGCCAGTGAGCAGTTCTTC.

This clonotype has just a few counts. V is TRBV19 and J is TRBJ2-6; 10 nucleotides match TRBD1. With 7 bases clipped from V and 0 bases from J, the junction kept 9 bases outside the gene matches. The CDR3 consists of 18 residues. The germline V gene has CDR1 LNHDA and CDR2 SQIVND (reference sequence). The CDR3 bases are TGTGCCAGTAAGGCAGCGGGACAGGGGTTCTCTGGGGCCAACGTCCTGACTTTC. It translates to CASKAAGQGFSGANVLTF. The full variable domain, with the rest looked up from reference TRBV19 and TRBJ2-6, is DGGITQSPKYLFRKEGQNVTLSCEQNLNHDAMYWYRQDPGQGLRLIYYSQIVNDFQKGDIAEGYSVSREKKESFPLTVTSAQKNPTAFYLCASKAAGQGFSGANVLTFGAGSRLTVL.

The rearrangement joins TRBV5-1 to TRBJ2-3; 7 nucleotides agree with TRBD2. V was clipped by 2 bases and J by 3 bases; unmatched bases: 3. Germline V gene sequence: CDR1 SGHRS, CDR2 YFSETQ. The CDR3 totals 14 residues. The CDR3 nucleotides are TGCGCCAGCAGCTTCGGGGGGAAGACAGATACGCAGTATTTT. Protein product: CASSFGGKTDTQYF. Supplemented by reference TRBV5-1 and TRBJ2-3, the full variable domain reads KAGVTQTPRYLIKTRGQQVTLSCSPISGHRSVSWYQQTPGQGLQFLFEYFSETQRNKGNFPGRFSGRQFSNSRSEMNVSTLELGDSALYLCASSFGGKTDTQYFGPGTRLTVL.

This clonotype was seen many times. The gene calls are TRBV5-1 and TRBJ1-5; D not resolved. V was cut by 0 bases and J by 3 bases, with 13 bases left in between. The CDR3 extends over 16 amino acids. CDR1 SGHRS and CDR2 YFSETQ come from the germline V gene. CDR3 bases: TGCGCCAGCAGCTTGGCCAGCCAGGTGTTCAATCAGCCCCAGCATTTT. Its protein is CASSLASQVFNQPQHF.

The chain couples TRBV20-1 to TRBJ2-6; D might be TRBD1 (5 bases). V lost 0 bases and J lost 2, with 5 bases in between. Germline assignment: CDR1 DFQATT and CDR2 SNEGSKA (reference sequence). This CDR3 is 14 amino acids long. The CDR3 DNA reads as TGCAGTGCTAGAGAGACAGCTGGGGCCAACGTCCTGACTTTC. Residues: CSARETAGANVLTF.

The J gene is TRBJ2-3, the V gene TRBV3-1, with 9 bases aligning to TRBD1. With 1 base clipped from V and 4 bases from J, the junction kept 9 bases outside the gene matches. Germline assignment: CDR1 LGHDT and CDR2 YNNKEL (reference sequence). The CDR3 contains 17 residues. The CDR3: CASSQVGTGGAADTQYF. The CDR3 coding sequence is TGTGCCAGCAGCCAAGTTGGCACAGGGGGCGCCGCAGATACGCAGTATTTT.

This clonotype was found a few times. The chain couples TRBV20-1 to TRBJ2-1; 8 nucleotides line up with TRBD2. Germline CDR1 and CDR2: DFQATT and SNEGSKA (reference sequence). The CDR3 is 15 amino acids. The V gene end was trimmed by 3 bases and the J gene end by 7 bases; junction bases not matched to a gene: 11. The DNA for the CDR3 is TGCAGTGCTAGTCCCACTAGCGGTGTCTATAATGAGCAGTTCTTC. Translation gives CSASPTSGVYNEQFF.

The chain has TRBV3-1 and TRBJ2-2; 9 positions agree with TRBD1. After removal of 4 bases from V and 3 bases from J, the junction contained 6 bases not matched to a gene. Germline assignment: CDR1 LGHDT and CDR2 YNNKEL (reference sequence). The CDR3 consists of 16 residues. The CDR3 region has the DNA TGTGCCAGCAGCCGATGGACAGGGGTAGACACCGGGGAGCTGTTTTTT. Translated, it gives CASSRWTGVDTGELFF.

The chain joins TRBV5-1 to TRBJ1-2, with a tentative D call TRBD1 (6 bases). This CDR3 has 14 residues. Germline loops: CDR1 SGHRS, CDR2 YFSETQ. Trimming removed 3 bases from V and 4 bases from J, with 13 bases in between. DNA for the CDR3: TGCGCCAGCAGCTCAGGACAGCCCAGCTATGGCTACACCTTC. Its protein product is CASSSGQPSYGYTF.

The rearrangement links TRBV5-1 to TRBJ2-1; 12 nucleotides line up with TRBD2. Germline CDR1 reads SGHRS; CDR2 reads YFSETQ. V shed 3 bases, J shed 9 bases, and the junction held 10 bases outside the gene matches. This CDR3 spans 16 amino acids. CDR3 DNA: TGCGCCAGCAGCTCGTCTAGCGGGAGGGCCCCACGTGAGCAGTTCTTC. This encodes CASSSSSGRAPREQFF.

This clonotype was detected a few times. The rearrangement joins TRBV6-1 to TRBJ2-7, with no clear D. Germline lookup yields CDR1 MNHNS and CDR2 SASEGT. The ends were cut back, 3 bases at V and 2 bases at J, with 11 bases in the middle. The CDR3 runs to 14 residues. In DNA form, the CDR3 reads TGTGCCAGCAGTGAGAACAACCCCACCTACGAGCAGTACTTC. Protein sequence: CASSENNPTYEQYF.

This rearrangement joins TRBV5-1 to TRBJ2-7; TRBD1 matches 8 bases. Germline V lookup: CDR1 SGHRS, CDR2 YFSETQ. V lost 3 bases, J lost 0 bases, and 8 bases stayed unmatched. The CDR3 is made up of 16 amino acids. CDR3 sequence (DNA): TGCGCCAGCAGCTCACGCCGGACAGGGATCTCCTACGAGCAGTACTTC. Translation: CASSSRRTGISYEQYF.